These 8 T cell receptor beta chains share one sample of origin, sequenced in a study of post-analysis software for immune sequencing data. Study-wide results and limits: Relative to controls, patients had roughly five TRBV segments at higher frequency, with TRBV5-6, TRBV5-1 and TRBV20-1 among these.

Their antigens remain unidentified. Every TCR beta cDNA library bore unique molecular identifiers. TCRdb used MiXCR to reprocess the PCR reads, holding one entry per CDR3 protein. The sample contains hundreds of thousands of distinct CDR3 sequences, roughly 30% of which appear only once. Sequences were obtained from blood. These receptors all come from a girl aged 10 to 17 with multiple sclerosis.

The rearrangement uses TRBV20-1 and TRBJ2-5; TRBD2 matches 9 bases. The CDR3 covers 14 residues. The V gene end was trimmed by 3 bases and the J gene end by 11 bases; junction bases not matched to a gene: 13. The V gene's germline CDR1 is DFQATT and CDR2 SNEGSKA (reference sequence). CDR3 sequence (DNA): TGCAGTGCTAGTGATACGGCGGGGGGGCTCGTGCAGTACTTC. Its translation: CSASDTAGGLVQYF.

The rearrangement joins TRBV27 to TRBJ2-7; D call uncertain. Deletions cut 2 bases from V and 2 bases from J, with 13 bases between. CDR1 is MNHEY and CDR2 is SMNVEV in the germline V gene (reference sequence). This CDR3 has 15 amino acids. CDR3 amino acids: CASSLKDGTPYEQYF. CDR3 nucleotides: TGTGCCAGCAGTTTAAAGGACGGAACACCCTACGAGCAGTACTTC.

In this sample, this clonotype turned up a few times. This chain links TRBV20-1 with TRBJ2-7, with 10 bases lining up with TRBD2. Trimming at V came to 2 bases and at J to 1 base, leaving 2 bases not matched to a gene. Germline CDR1 and CDR2: DFQATT and SNEGSKA (reference sequence). The CDR3 loop spans 14 amino acids. CDR3 in DNA: TGCAGTGCTAGATTTAGCGGGGGGTCCTACGAGCAGTACTTC. It yields the protein CSARFSGGSYEQYF.

This clonotype came up a few times. V is TRBV6-5 and J is TRBJ1-2, with a possible D match to TRBD1 (5 bases). The V end lost 2 bases, the J end lost 6 bases, and 13 bases lay between the germline ends. The germline V gene encodes CDR1 MNHEY and CDR2 SVGAGI. This CDR3 spans 14 amino acids. The CDR3 reads CASSYTNVGDGYTF. As DNA, the CDR3 is TGTGCCAGCAGTTACACGAACGTAGGGGATGGCTACACCTTC.

V gene TRBV6-6 combines with J gene TRBJ2-1, with unresolved D. CDR1 is MNHNY, CDR2 SVGAGI, per germline (reference sequence). Trimming removed 6 bases from V and 0 bases from J, with 9 bases in between. The length of the CDR3 is 14 residues. The CDR3 nucleotides read TGTGCCAGCAGGAACAGCTTCTCCTACAATGAGCAGTTCTTC. This gives the protein CASRNSFSYNEQFF.

The genes are TRBV20-1 and TRBJ2-7; maybe TRBD2 (5 bases). Trimming left V 3 bases short and J 4 bases short, with 10 bases between. The CDR3 spans 12 residues. Germline V gene sequence: CDR1 DFQATT, CDR2 SNEGSKA (reference sequence). The CDR3 sequence is CSARASPYEQYF. In DNA, the CDR3 is TGCAGTGCTAGGGCTAGCCCGTACGAGCAGTACTTC.

This chain uses TRBV6-1 with TRBJ1-5; tentatively, D is TRBD1 (6 bases). Deletions cut 5 bases from V and 0 bases from J, with 11 bases between. CDR3 length equals 15 residues. Germline V gene lookup returns CDR1 MNHNS and CDR2 SASEGT. The CDR3 sequence is CASSRTEYSNQPQHF. The CDR3 DNA reads TGTGCCAGCAGTAGGACAGAGTATAGCAATCAGCCCCAGCATTTT.

This chain joins TRBV18 and TRBJ1-1; D not resolved. The CDR3 is 16 residues long. Germline CDR1 KGHSH, CDR2 LQKENI. V gave up 3 bases and J gave up 1 base, with 15 bases separating them. The CDR3 DNA is TGTGCCAGCTCACCTCGAGGTGATGGTTGGAACACTGAAGCTTTCTTT. Translated, it gives CASSPRGDGWNTEAFF.